These 15 T cell receptor beta chains were sequenced from one sample in a study of blood T cell repertoires in COVID-19. Only in-frame clones appear in the TCRdb table, and some are missing; sequencing was by immunoSEQ multiplex PCR. The data show around 150,000 clones, with about 92% seen just once and over 15% held by the top ten. The sequenced material came from peripheral blood. The receptors originated from a man aged 55 to 69 with active or convalescent COVID-19.

The chain carries TRBV10-3 and TRBJ2-3; 12 positions match TRBD2. Trimming removed 3 bases from V and 3 bases from J; junction bases left unmatched: 13. Germline assignment: CDR1 ENHRY and CDR2 SYGVKD. There are 19 residues in the CDR3. CDR3 sequence: CAISDPQRGLAGPTDTQYF. Here the CDR3 DNA reads TGTGCCATCAGTGACCCACAAAGAGGACTAGCGGGACCGACAGATACGCAGTATTTT.

The rearrangement joins TRBV2 to TRBJ2-7; 9 positions match TRBD1. CDR1 SNHLY and CDR2 FYNNEI come from the germline V gene. This CDR3 contains 12 residues. Trimming at V came to 8 bases and at J to 10 bases, leaving 9 bases not matched to a gene. The CDR3 DNA sequence: TGTGCCAGCGGCGGGGACAGGGCCTCACAGTACTTC. Its translation: CASGGDRASQYF.

The chain is built from TRBV19 and TRBJ2-3; D gene ambiguous. Germline V gene data show CDR1 as LNHDA and CDR2 as SQIVND (reference sequence). The CDR3 is made up of 15 amino acids. With 0 bases removed from V and 0 bases from J, the gap between germline ends came to 7 bases. CDR3 protein: CASSIERFSTDTQYF. The DNA for the CDR3 is TGTGCCAGTAGTATAGAGAGGTTTAGCACAGATACGCAGTATTTT.

This clone has just one count. The chain has TRBV6-1 and TRBJ2-3; weak D call: TRBD2 (6 bases). Germline V lookup: CDR1 MNHNS, CDR2 SASEGT. Trimming took 3 bases from V and 4 from J, leaving 17 bases between them. This CDR3 contains 16 residues. For the CDR3, the DNA is TGTGCCAGCAGTGATCCGGGAGCTAGCTCCGCAGATACGCAGTATTTT. Its protein product is CASSDPGASSADTQYF.

The chain recombines TRBV2 with TRBJ2-7; 8 nucleotides line up with TRBD2. The CDR3 has 13 residues. Germline CDR1 reads SNHLY; CDR2 reads FYNNEI. The J segment lost 5 bases and the V segment lost 6 bases, leaving 6 bases of the junction unmatched. Here the CDR3 reads CASRLREGHEQYF. The CDR3 coding sequence is TGTGCCAGCAGGCTCCGGGAGGGCCACGAGCAGTACTTC. Full variable domain (missing parts from reference TRBV2 and TRBJ2-7): EPEVTQTPSHQVTQMGQEVILRCVPISNHLYFYWYRQILGQKVEFLVSFYNNEISEKSEIFDDQFSVERPDGSNFTLKIRSTKLEDSAMYFCASRLREGHEQYFGPGTRLTVT.

The J gene is TRBJ1-5, the V gene TRBV18, with D maybe TRBD1 (5 bases). The CDR3 is 14 residues long. V was cut by 4 bases and J by 5 bases, with 12 bases left in between. CDR1 is KGHSH and CDR2 is LQKENI in the germline V gene. This chain's CDR3 is CASSRRQGDQPQHF. In DNA form, the CDR3 reads TGTGCCAGCTCACGCCGCCAAGGGGATCAGCCCCAGCATTTT.

The chain recombines TRBV18 with TRBJ1-2; 9 nucleotides line up with TRBD1. CDR3 length: 15 residues. The junction had 10 bases not matched to a gene; V was cut back by 6 bases and J by 5 bases. Germline CDR1 and CDR2: KGHSH and LQKENI. CDR3 in DNA: TGTGCCAGCTCCGTAGCCCGGGACAGGGAGTATGGCTACACCTTC. Protein sequence: CASSVARDREYGYTF.

The genes are TRBV29-1 and TRBJ1-4, with a weak D call TRBD1 (5 bases). V lost 6 bases and J 4 bases, leaving 18 bases between the germline ends. The CDR3 totals 15 residues. The germline gives CDR1 SQVTM, CDR2 ANQGSEA. This chain's CDR3 is CSVLGQGGFNEKLFF. CDR3 bases: TGCAGCGTCCTGGGGCAGGGAGGTTTTAATGAAAAACTGTTTTTT.

This rearrangement joins TRBV10-3 to TRBJ2-7; 9 bases agree with TRBD1. The CDR3 is 14 amino acids. J lost 6 bases, V lost 8 bases, and 11 bases had no gene match. Germline loops: CDR1 ENHRY, CDR2 SYGVKD. CDR3 sequence: CAIRRPGQGSEQYF. CDR3 in DNA: TGTGCCATCCGGCGTCCGGGACAGGGCAGCGAGCAGTACTTC.

The V gene is TRBV6-6, the J gene TRBJ2-5, with 9 positions matching TRBD1. Per germline, CDR1 MNHNY and CDR2 SVGAGI (reference sequence). This CDR3 has 13 residues. The ends lost 7 bases at V and 6 bases at J; junction bases unmatched: 6. CDR3 in DNA: TGTGCCAGCAATCGACAGGGGGAAAAGACCCAGTACTTC. Protein sequence: CASNRQGEKTQYF.

This rearrangement joins TRBV6-5 to TRBJ2-3; no firm D call. V shed 6 bases and J shed 4 bases, with 14 bases lying between them. CDR3 size: 14 residues. Looked up from germline, CDR1 is MNHEY and CDR2 is SVGAGI. In DNA form, the CDR3 reads TGTGCCAGCAGCCTGAACTATGAGTCAGATACGCAGTATTTT. Protein: CASSLNYESDTQYF.

The V and J genes are TRBV7-8 and TRBJ1-2, with D perhaps TRBD1 (5 bases). V lost 5 bases, J lost 9 bases, and 13 bases lay in between. The CDR3 spans 12 residues. Germline V lookup: CDR1 SGHVS, CDR2 FQNEAQ. For the CDR3, the DNA is TGTGCCAGCAGCCGACCGGGGGGAAGCTACACCTTC. It encodes CASSRPGGSYTF.

This chain uses TRBV5-1 with TRBJ1-2, with 8 bases identical to TRBD1. CDR1 is SGHRS and CDR2 is YFSETQ in the germline V gene. The CDR3 runs to 13 residues. V lost 4 bases to trimming and J lost 8 bases; unmatched junction nucleotides: 7. CDR3: CASSVRGLEGYTF. CDR3 bases: TGCGCCAGCAGCGTCAGGGGGCTGGAGGGCTACACCTTC.

V is TRBV9 and J is TRBJ1-1, with 7 bases aligning to TRBD1. The junction had 4 bases not matched to a gene; V was cut back by 0 bases and J by 11 bases. This CDR3 region has 12 residues. Germline V lookup: CDR1 SGDLS, CDR2 YYNGEE. As DNA, the CDR3 is TGTGCCAGCAGCGTAGAGGGGGCCAAGGCTTTCTTT. It codes for CASSVEGAKAFF.

The CDR3 here is CASSQGQESYEQYF. The CDR3 DNA follows: TGTGCCAGCAGTCAGGGACAGGAATCCTACGAGCAGTACTTC. The V call is TRBV6-2 or TRBV6-3, the J call TRBJ2-7, with 8 bases that match TRBD1. Looked up from germline, CDR1 is MNHEY and CDR2 is SVGEGT. After removal of 5 bases from V and 1 base from J, the junction contained 4 bases not matched to a gene. The CDR3 has 14 residues.